This TCR beta chain comes out of a study of post-analysis software for immune sequencing data. Background on the study: Disease courses included relapsing-remitting, secondary progressive and progressive-relapsing multiple sclerosis. Notes on the study in general: In multiple sclerosis, normalized Chao1 diversity was significantly below that of controls. Roughly 5 TRBV segments, TRBV5-6, TRBV5-1 and TRBV20-1 among them, were found more frequent in patients than controls.

Unique molecular identifiers had been added to the TCR beta cDNA libraries. Yield was roughly 500,000 cDNA molecules from around 1 to 10 million T cells. Via MiXCR, TCRdb re-called the PCR reads, giving one row per CDR3 protein. This table has some 260,000 distinct CDR3 sequences, 35% to 40% appearing once. This clonotype showed up many times. Its specificity is unknown. Germline V gene lookup returns CDR1 MDHEN and CDR2 SYDVKM. CDR3 length equals 16 residues. After removal of 6 bases from V and 7 bases from J, the junction contained 16 bases not matched to a gene. Sequencing was performed on blood. This receptor was taken from a girl aged 10 to 17 with multiple sclerosis. V is TRBV28 and J is TRBJ2-7; TRBD1 aligns across 9 bases. The CDR3 here is CASRGTGTGNLWEQYF. The CDR3 bases are TGTGCCAGCAGAGGTACCGGGACAGGGAACCTTTGGGAGCAGTACTTC.